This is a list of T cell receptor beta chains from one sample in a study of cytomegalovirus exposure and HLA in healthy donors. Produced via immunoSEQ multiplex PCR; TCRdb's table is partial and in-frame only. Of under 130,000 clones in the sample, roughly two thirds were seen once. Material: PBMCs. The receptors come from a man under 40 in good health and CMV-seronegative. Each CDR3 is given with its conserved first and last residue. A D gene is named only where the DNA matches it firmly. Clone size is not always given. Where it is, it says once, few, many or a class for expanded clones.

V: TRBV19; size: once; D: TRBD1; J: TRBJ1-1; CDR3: CASSIQQGTEAFF; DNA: TGTGCCAGTAGTATCCAACAGGGGACTGAAGCTTTCTTT
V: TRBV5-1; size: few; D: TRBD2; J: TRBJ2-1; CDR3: CASSLIERERGEQFF; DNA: TGCGCCAGCAGCTTGATCGAGCGGGAACGGGGTGAGCAGTTCTTC
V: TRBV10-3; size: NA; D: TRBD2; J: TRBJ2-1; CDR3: CAISPGGTSGTGPAGQFF; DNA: TGTGCCATCAGCCCCGGAGGGACTAGCGGGACGGGGCCTGCTGGGCAGTTCTTC
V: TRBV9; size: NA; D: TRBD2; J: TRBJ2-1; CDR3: CASSGTSGSSYNEQFF; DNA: TGTGCCAGCAGCGGGACTAGCGGGAGTTCCTACAATGAGCAGTTCTTC
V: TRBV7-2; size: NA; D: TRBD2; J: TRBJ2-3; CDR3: CASSFTSDFRDTQYF; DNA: TGTGCCAGCAGCTTTACTAGCGATTTTCGTGATACGCAGTATTTT
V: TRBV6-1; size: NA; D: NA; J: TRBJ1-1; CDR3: CASSSRGSATEAFF; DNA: TGTGCCAGCAGTTCCAGGGGATCCGCCACTGAAGCTTTCTTT
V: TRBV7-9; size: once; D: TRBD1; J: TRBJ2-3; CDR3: CASSRQGLATDTQYF; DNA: TGTGCCAGCAGCCGACAGGGGTTGGCCACAGATACGCAGTATTTT
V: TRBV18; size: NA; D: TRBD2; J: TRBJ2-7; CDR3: CASSPASGIAYEQYF; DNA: TGTGCCAGCTCACCCGCAAGCGGGATAGCCTACGAGCAGTACTTC
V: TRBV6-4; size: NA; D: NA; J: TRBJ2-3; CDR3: CASSATSTDTQYF; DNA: TGTGCCAGCAGTGCCACTAGCACAGATACGCAGTATTTT
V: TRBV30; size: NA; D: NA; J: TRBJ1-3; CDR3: CAWTRGSGNTIYF; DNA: TGTGCCTGGACTAGGGGATCTGGAAACACCATATATTTT
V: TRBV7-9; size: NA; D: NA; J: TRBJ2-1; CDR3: CASSEQDTQQFF; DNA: TGTGCCAGCAGCGAACAGGACACCCAGCAGTTCTTC
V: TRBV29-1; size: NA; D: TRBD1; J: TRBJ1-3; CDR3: CSAGTGENTIYF; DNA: TGCAGCGCAGGGACAGGGGAAAACACCATATATTTT
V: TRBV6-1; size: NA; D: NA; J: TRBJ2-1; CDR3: CASSQGPEQFF; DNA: TGTGCCAGCAGTCAGGGTCCTGAGCAGTTCTTC
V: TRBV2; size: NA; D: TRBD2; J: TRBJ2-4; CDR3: CASCKLAEEGAKNIQYF; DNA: TGTGCCAGCTGTAAACTAGCGGAAGAGGGGGCCAAAAACATTCAGTACTTC
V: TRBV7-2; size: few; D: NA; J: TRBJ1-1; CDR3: CASSLYGGQVWTEAFF; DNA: TGTGCCAGCAGCTTATATGGGGGCCAGGTGTGGACTGAAGCTTTCTTT
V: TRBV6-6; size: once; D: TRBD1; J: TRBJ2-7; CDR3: CASSYDGTAEQYF; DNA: TGTGCCAGCAGTTACGATGGGACAGCCGAGCAGTACTTC
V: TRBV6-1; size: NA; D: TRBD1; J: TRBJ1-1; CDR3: CASSLGTGLTEAFF; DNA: TGTGCCAGCAGTCTCGGGACAGGTTTAACTGAAGCTTTCTTT
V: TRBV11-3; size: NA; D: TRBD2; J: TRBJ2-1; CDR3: CASSGGRVSYNEQFF; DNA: TGTGCCAGCTCGGGCGGGAGAGTCTCCTACAATGAGCAGTTCTTC
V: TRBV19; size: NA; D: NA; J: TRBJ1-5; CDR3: CASSPDAPGGRVNQPQHF; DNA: TGTGCCAGTAGTCCCGACGCGCCCGGGGGTAGGGTCAATCAGCCCCAGCATTTT
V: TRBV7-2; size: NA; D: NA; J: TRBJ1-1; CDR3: CASSSSETGRRNTEAFF; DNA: TGTGCCAGCAGCTCGAGCGAAACAGGGCGCAGAAACACTGAAGCTTTCTTT
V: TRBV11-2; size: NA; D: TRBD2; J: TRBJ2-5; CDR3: CASSFSGGPSGRVETQYF; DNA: TGTGCCAGCAGCTTTAGCGGGGGCCCTAGCGGGAGGGTAGAGACCCAGTACTTC
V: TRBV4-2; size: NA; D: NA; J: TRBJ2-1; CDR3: CASSQEYGRGWSEQFF; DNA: TGTGCCAGCAGCCAAGAATACGGGAGAGGGTGGAGTGAGCAGTTCTTC